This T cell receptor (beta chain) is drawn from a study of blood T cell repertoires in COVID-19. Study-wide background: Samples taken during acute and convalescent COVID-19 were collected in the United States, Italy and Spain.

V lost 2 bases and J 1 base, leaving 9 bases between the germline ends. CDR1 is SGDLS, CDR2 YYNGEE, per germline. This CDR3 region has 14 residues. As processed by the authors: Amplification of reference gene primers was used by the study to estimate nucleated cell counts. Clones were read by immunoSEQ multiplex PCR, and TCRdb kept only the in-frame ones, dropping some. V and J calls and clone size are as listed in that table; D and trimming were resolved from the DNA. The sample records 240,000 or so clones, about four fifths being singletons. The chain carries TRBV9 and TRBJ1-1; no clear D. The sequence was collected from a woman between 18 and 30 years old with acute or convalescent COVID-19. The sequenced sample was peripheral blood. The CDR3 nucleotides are TGTGCCAGCAGCGTCGGGTCCTCGAACACTGAAGCTTTCTTT. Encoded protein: CASSVGSSNTEAFF.